The clone carrying this TCR beta chain has a handful of counts. One entry per CDR3 protein results from TCRdb running MiXCR on the reads. This table holds 500,000 to 600,000 distinct CDR3 sequences, 16% found once. The entry originates in a study of T cell repertoires in cytomegalovirus infection. The V end was cut by 4 bases, the J end by 1 base, with 16 bases between. The CDR3 is 16 residues long. CDR1 and CDR2 (germline): MNHEY, SVGAGI. Sequenced input: CD8+ T cells from PBMCs. This chain uses TRBV6-5 with TRBJ1-1; D may be TRBD1 (5 bases). The clonotype originates from a human donor in good health (CMV status not recorded). Some clones in this sample may be carry-over from other donors' samples. This CDR3 reads CASSWKPGVANTEAFF. CDR3 DNA: TGTGCCAGCAGTTGGAAACCGGGGGTGGCGAACACTGAAGCTTTCTTT.